This record concerns one T cell receptor (beta chain) sequence. Its target is unknown. Sequenced by immunoSEQ multiplex PCR; TCRdb stores in-frame clones only, minus some. Of about 48,000 clones listed, roughly 90% are singletons. These data originate in a study of OX40 agonist ivuxolimab in advanced cancers. The overall study: Participants could have had prior anti-PD-1, anti-PD-L1 or anti-CTLA-4 therapy, and less than 45% had some.

Patients were excluded for autoimmune disease history or systemic immunosuppression. Findings and limits, study-wide: Both CD4+ and CD8+ T cell populations in blood had undergone clonal expansion by week 6 at 0.1 to 3.0 mg/kg. Normalized expansion of T-cell clones was also low for some nonresponders.

The CDR3 covers 12 residues. V was pared by 3 bases and J by 5 bases, with 7 bases between. Germline lookup yields CDR1 LNHDA and CDR2 SQIVND (reference sequence). The sequence derives from an adult with an advanced solid tumor such as melanoma, head and neck, liver or kidney cancer. This specimen consisted of CD4+ or CD8+ T cells sorted from blood, obtained in a trial of the OX40 agonist ivuxolimab. V gene TRBV19 combines with J gene TRBJ1-2, with D possibly TRBD1 on 6 matching bases. The DNA of the CDR3 is TGTGCCAGTAGTATCGGACAGTATGGCTACACCTTC. It yields the protein CASSIGQYGYTF. Full variable domain (missing parts from reference TRBV19 and TRBJ1-2): DGGITQSPKYLFRKEGQNVTLSCEQNLNHDAMYWYRQDPGQGLRLIYYSQIVNDFQKGDIAEGYSVSREKKESFPLTVTSAQKNPTAFYLCASSIGQYGYTFGSGTRLTVV.